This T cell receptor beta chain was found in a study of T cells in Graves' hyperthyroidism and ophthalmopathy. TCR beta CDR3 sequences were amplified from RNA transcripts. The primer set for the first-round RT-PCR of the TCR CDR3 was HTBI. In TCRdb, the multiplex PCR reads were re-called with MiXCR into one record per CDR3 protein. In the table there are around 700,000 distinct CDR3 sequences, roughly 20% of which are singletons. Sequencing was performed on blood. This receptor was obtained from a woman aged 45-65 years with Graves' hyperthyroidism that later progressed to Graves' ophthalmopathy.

The CDR3 protein is CASSTGTRENQPQHF. In DNA, the CDR3 is TGTGCCAGCAGCACCGGGACACGGGAGAACCAGCCCCAGCATTTT. This chain connects TRBV7-2 to TRBJ1-5; D possibly corresponds to TRBD1 (6 bases). The germline V gene encodes CDR1 SGHTA and CDR2 FQGNSA. V lost 5 bases and J lost 7, with 18 bases in between. CDR3 length equals 15 residues. The full variable domain, completed using reference TRBV7-2 and TRBJ1-5, is GAGVSQSPSNKVTEKGKDVELRCDPISGHTALYWYRQSLGQGLEFLIYFQGNSAPDKSGLPSDRFSAERTGGSVSTLTIQRTQQEDSAVYLCASSTGTRENQPQHFGDGTRLSIL.